These T cell receptor beta chains were read from a single sample in a study of T-cell reconstitution after alpha-beta-depleted transplantation in children. TCRdb reanalysed the PCR reads using MiXCR and keeps one entry per CDR3 protein. The sample holds 250,000 to 400,000 distinct CDR3 sequences, over 20% seen once. Sample: PBMCs, mostly from graft donor cells, taken 180 days after TCRalphabeta/CD19-depleted stem cell transplant. These receptors were obtained from a male patient aged 10-17 years who had a stem cell transplant for acute lymphoblastic leukemia, so the T cells may come from the graft donor. CDR3s include the opening cysteine and the closing phenylalanine or tryptophan. The order of the fields is clone size, V gene, J gene, D gene, CDR3 protein, CDR3 DNA. The D gene is left open where the match is weak. Where a row states a size, it is once, few, many or the class of an expanded clone; other rows omit it.

clone size: -
V gene: TRBV7-8
J gene: TRBJ2-1
D gene: TRBD2
CDR3 protein: CASSLALGLAEQFF
CDR3 DNA: TGTGCCAGCAGCTTAGCGCTAGGACTAGCGGAGCAGTTCTTC

clone size: few
V gene: TRBV27
J gene: TRBJ1-1
D gene: -
CDR3 protein: CASSLSGLLAEAFF
CDR3 DNA: TGTGCCAGCAGTTTATCGGGGCTACTCGCTGAAGCTTTCTTT

clone size: few
V gene: TRBV11-1
J gene: TRBJ2-5
D gene: TRBD2
CDR3 protein: CASSLVGYLAGVAETQYF
CDR3 DNA: TGTGCCAGCAGCTTAGTGGGATATTTGGCGGGGGTCGCAGAGACCCAGTACTTC

clone size: -
V gene: TRBV10-2
J gene: TRBJ2-5
D gene: -
CDR3 protein: CASSEEGETQYF
CDR3 DNA: TGCGCCAGCAGTGAGGAGGGGGAGACACAGTACTTC

clone size: many
V gene: TRBV5-1
J gene: TRBJ1-1
D gene: -
CDR3 protein: CASSLVGDTEAFF
CDR3 DNA: TGTGCCAGCAGCTTGGTAGGGGACACTGAAGCTTTCTTT

clone size: -
V gene: TRBV4-2
J gene: TRBJ2-7
D gene: TRBD1
CDR3 protein: CASSQVDRGGYEQYF
CDR3 DNA: TGTGCCAGCAGCCAAGTGGACAGGGGAGGCTACGAGCAGTACTTC

clone size: few
V gene: TRBV18
J gene: TRBJ1-5
D gene: TRBD1
CDR3 protein: CASSETGNQPQHF
CDR3 DNA: TGTGCCAGCTCAGAGACAGGGAATCAGCCCCAGCATTTT

clone size: -
V gene: TRBV4-1
J gene: TRBJ2-1
D gene: -
CDR3 protein: CASSRDTLSYNEPFF
CDR3 DNA: TGCGCCAGCAGCCGGGACACGCTCTCCTACAATGAGCCGTTCTTC

clone size: few
V gene: TRBV11-3
J gene: TRBJ2-3
D gene: -
CDR3 protein: CASSSMSTGPATQYF
CDR3 DNA: TGTGCCAGCAGCTCAATGAGCACAGGGCCCGCTACGCAGTATTTT

clone size: -
V gene: TRBV6-5
J gene: TRBJ1-3
D gene: -
CDR3 protein: CASSYRTGLSGNTIYF
CDR3 DNA: TGTGCCAGCAGTTATAGGACGGGGCTCTCTGGAAACACCATATATTTT

clone size: few
V gene: TRBV6-4
J gene: TRBJ2-1
D gene: -
CDR3 protein: CASSDSPESLGNEQFF
CDR3 DNA: TGTGCCAGCAGTGACTCTCCCGAGAGCCTTGGCAATGAGCAGTTCTTC

clone size: -
V gene: TRBV7-3
J gene: TRBJ2-7
D gene: TRBD1
CDR3 protein: CASSSQGRVAPHEQYF
CDR3 DNA: TGTGCCAGCAGCTCACAGGGGAGAGTAGCTCCGCACGAGCAGTACTTC